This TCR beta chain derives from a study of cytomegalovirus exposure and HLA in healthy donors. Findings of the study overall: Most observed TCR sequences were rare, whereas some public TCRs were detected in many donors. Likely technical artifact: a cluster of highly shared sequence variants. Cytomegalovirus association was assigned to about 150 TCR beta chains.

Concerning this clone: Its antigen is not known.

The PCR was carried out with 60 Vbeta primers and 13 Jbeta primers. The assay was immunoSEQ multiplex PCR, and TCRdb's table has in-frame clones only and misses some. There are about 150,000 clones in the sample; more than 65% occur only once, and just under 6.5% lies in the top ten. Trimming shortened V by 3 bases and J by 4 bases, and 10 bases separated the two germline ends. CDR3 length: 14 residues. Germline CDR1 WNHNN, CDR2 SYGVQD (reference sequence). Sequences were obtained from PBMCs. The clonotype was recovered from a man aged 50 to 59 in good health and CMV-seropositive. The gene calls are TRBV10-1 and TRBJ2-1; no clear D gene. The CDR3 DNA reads TGCGCCAGCAGTGACCCCGGGTCGTACAATGAGCAGTTCTTC. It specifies CASSDPGSYNEQFF.